One TCR beta chain is described in this entry. The data were taken from a study of cytomegalovirus exposure and HLA in healthy donors. 13 Jbeta primers and 60 Vbeta primers were used for the PCR. Profiled with immunoSEQ multiplex PCR; TCRdb holds only in-frame clones, not every one. Found here are over 130,000 clones, roughly 76% of them singletons; the top ten hold over 0.95%. This CDR3 is 16 amino acids long. Trimming removed 5 bases from V and 5 bases from J; junction bases left unmatched: 13. CDR1 and CDR2 from the germline V gene are SEHNR and FQNEAQ (reference sequence). Sequenced: PBMCs. The receptor was isolated from a female donor in good health and CMV-seronegative. This rearrangement joins TRBV7-9 to TRBJ2-3, with 7 positions matching TRBD1. The CDR3 is CASSTSQGQLQDTQYF. Written as DNA, the CDR3 is TGTGCCAGCAGCACCTCTCAGGGACAGTTGCAAGATACGCAGTATTTT.